In its sample, the clone carrying this TCR beta chain was seen many times. What it recognizes is unknown. One entry per CDR3 protein, called by TCRdb with MiXCR from the 5' RACE reads. This table has 550,000 to 700,000 distinct CDR3 sequences, roughly 17% appearing once. This sample is part of a study of T-cell memory formation after mild COVID-19. Notes on the study in general: The finding that pre-infection memory included some responding clones suggested that cross-reactive memory joined. Contracting CD4+ clones sat mainly in CM and EM; CD8+ in EMRA.

Trimming pared 1 base from V and 7 bases from J, leaving 10 bases between. CDR1 SGHDT and CDR2 YYEEEE come from the germline V gene. This CDR3 contains 13 residues. Sample: PBMCs or a T cell subset sorted from them (not recorded which). This receptor was taken from an adult woman who had mild COVID-19 (a few samples of this study predate the infection). Cell type and time point are not known. The V call is TRBV5-6, the J call TRBJ2-3; no reliable D call. The chain's CDR3 is CASSLISRNTQYF. DNA for the CDR3: TGTGCCAGCAGCTTGATTTCAAGGAATACGCAGTATTTT. Combining the CDR3 with reference TRBV5-6 and TRBJ2-3 gives the whole variable domain DAGVTQSPTHLIKTRGQQVTLRCSPKSGHDTVSWYQQALGQGPQFIFQYYEEEERQRGNFPDRFSGHQFPNYSSELNVNALLLGDSALYLCASSLISRNTQYFGPGTRLTVL.